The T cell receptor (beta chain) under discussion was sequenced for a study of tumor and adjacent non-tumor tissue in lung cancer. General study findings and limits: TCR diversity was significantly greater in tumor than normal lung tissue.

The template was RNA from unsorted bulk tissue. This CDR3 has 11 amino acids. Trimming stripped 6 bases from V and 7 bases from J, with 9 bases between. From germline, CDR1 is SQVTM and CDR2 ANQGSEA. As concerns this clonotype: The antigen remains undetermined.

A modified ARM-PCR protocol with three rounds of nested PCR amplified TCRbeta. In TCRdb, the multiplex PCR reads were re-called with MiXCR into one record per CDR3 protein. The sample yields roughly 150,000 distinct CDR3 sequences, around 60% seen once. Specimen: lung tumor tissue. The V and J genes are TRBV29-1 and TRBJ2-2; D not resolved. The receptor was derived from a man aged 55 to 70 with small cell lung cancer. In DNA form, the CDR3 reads TGCAGCGTGGCCATACACGGGGAGCTGTTTTTT. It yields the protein CSVAIHGELFF.